What follows is one TCR beta chain and its context. The sample comes from a study of control samples from healthy donors and cancer patients. Clones were read by immunoSEQ multiplex PCR, and TCRdb kept only the in-frame ones, dropping some. Among about 110,000 clones, 88% were seen once, and the ten largest hold roughly 3.5%. This clonotype originated in a woman aged 55-69 years with lung cancer. The sequenced material came from PBMCs.

CDR3 in DNA: TGTGCCAGCGGGCCCCGGAGGCAAGAGACCCAGTACTTC. This codes for CASGPRRQETQYF. The V gene is TRBV18, the J gene TRBJ2-5, with D perhaps TRBD2 (5 bases). Germline CDR1 KGHSH, CDR2 LQKENI. V lost 8 bases and J lost 2, with 12 bases in between. The CDR3 is made up of 13 amino acids.